Below are 7 T cell receptor beta chains sequenced from a single sample in a study of cytomegalovirus exposure and HLA in healthy donors. 13 Jbeta primers and 60 Vbeta primers were used for the PCR. The assay was immunoSEQ multiplex PCR, and TCRdb's table has in-frame clones only and misses some. The sample has 90,000 to 110,000 clones; around 15% are singletons. The sequenced sample consisted of PBMCs. All receptors come from a female donor in good health and CMV-seronegative.

This clone was counted a few times. This CDR3 is CASSSRRQVGFDIQYF. The CDR3, as DNA: TGTGCCAGCAGCTCCCGACGACAGGTCGGGTTTGACATTCAGTACTTC. V gene TRBV11-2 combines with J gene TRBJ2-4, with D possibly TRBD1 on 6 matching bases. The CDR3 is made up of 16 amino acids. The V gene's germline CDR1 is SGHAT and CDR2 FQNNGV. Trimming stripped 4 bases from V and 8 bases from J, with 21 bases between.

There are a few counts of this clone. V usage is TRBV28 and J usage is TRBJ1-2, with D tentatively TRBD1 (6 bases). CDR1 is MDHEN and CDR2 is SYDVKM in the germline V gene. Trimming took 6 bases from V and 5 from J, leaving 22 bases between them. CDR3 size: 16 residues. In DNA, the CDR3 is TGTGCCAGCAGATTAATTGGCTATTCGGACAGATATGGCTACACCTTC. Residues: CASRLIGYSDRYGYTF.

The chain combines TRBV4-1 with TRBJ1-5, with D possibly TRBD1 on 5 matching bases. This CDR3 is built from 14 residues. Germline assignment: CDR1 MGHRA and CDR2 YSYEKL. V lost 4 bases and J lost 3, with 10 bases in between. The CDR3 loop reads CASSPGLYNQPQHF. CDR3 in DNA: TGCGCCAGCAGCCCGGGACTTTACAATCAGCCCCAGCATTTT.

The chain couples TRBV5-1 to TRBJ2-5; possible D gene TRBD1, 7 bases. Germline V gene lookup returns CDR1 SGHRS and CDR2 YFSETQ. Trimming took off 0 bases at V and 4 bases at J, with 19 bases between the two ends. The CDR3 contains 17 residues. This CDR3 is CASSLELGWQGGETQYF. In DNA, the CDR3 is TGCGCCAGCAGCTTGGAACTGGGTTGGCAGGGGGGAGAGACCCAGTACTTC.

V gene TRBV28 combines with J gene TRBJ1-5; 8 bases match TRBD1. Per germline, CDR1 MDHEN and CDR2 SYDVKM. The ends lost 11 bases at V and 3 bases at J; junction bases unmatched: 3. The CDR3 is 12 residues long. CDR3 DNA: TGTGCCGGACAGGGATCCAATCAGCCCCAGCATTTT. Protein: CAGQGSNQPQHF. Complete variable domain (other parts from reference TRBV28 and TRBJ1-5): DVKVTQSSRYLVKRTGEKVFLECVQDMDHENMFWYRQDPGLGLRLIYFSYDVKMKEKGDIPEGYSVSREKKERFSLILESASTNQTSMYLCAGQGSNQPQHFGDGTRLSIL.

The chain recombines TRBV7-9 with TRBJ2-5; 9 nucleotides match TRBD1. Germline CDR1 and CDR2: SEHNR and FQNEAQ (reference sequence). Trimming at V came to 6 bases and at J to 3 bases, leaving 8 bases not matched to a gene. The length of the CDR3 is 15 residues. As DNA, the CDR3 is TGTGCCAGCAGTCCATGGACAGGGGTAAAAGAGACCCAGTACTTC. It codes for CASSPWTGVKETQYF.

The chain links TRBV5-1 to TRBJ1-1, with D maybe TRBD1 (6 bases). Trimming removed 4 bases at V and 0 bases at J, with 16 bases between. The CDR3 is 16 amino acids. Germline CDR1 SGHRS, CDR2 YFSETQ. Here the CDR3 DNA reads TGCGCCAGCAGCCCGATAGCGAACAGGGTGAACACTGAAGCTTTCTTT. This encodes CASSPIANRVNTEAFF.